The source of this T cell receptor beta chain is a study of human T cells and chemical hapten exposure. Trimming stripped 0 bases from V and 0 bases from J, with 10 bases between. Germline loops: CDR1 SGDLS, CDR2 YYNGEE. The CDR3 runs to 16 residues. Original processing notes: The median was about 100,000 TCRs per sample, ranging roughly 20,000 to 690,600. TCRdb itself ran the RACE reads through MiXCR, one entry per CDR3 protein. The V and J calls follow TCRdb's processing rather than the paper's. The sample has 95,000 to 100,000 distinct CDR3 sequences; 10% to 14% are singletons. Time point reported: pre-sensitization, week 0. This sample's treatment: therapeutic diphenylcyclopropenone sensitization with weekly scalp DPC. This clonotype was seen only a few times.

The chain has TRBV9 and TRBJ2-1; perhaps TRBD2 as D (6 bases). The sequences come from whole blood, collected in connection with sensitization to the hapten diphenylcyclopropenone (DPC). The clonotype was recovered from a woman between 55 and 75 years old with alopecia areata. Some clones in this sample may be carry-over from other donors' samples. The CDR3 coding sequence is TGTGCCAGCAGCGTAGATGGGGGGAGCTCCTACAATGAGCAGTTCTTC. Residues: CASSVDGGSSYNEQFF.